Listed below are T cell receptor beta chains from one sample, sequenced in a study of blood T cells in healthy people across ages. TCRdb analysed the 5' RACE reads with MiXCR anew, one entry per CDR3 protein. The table lists more than 750,000 distinct CDR3 sequences, under 35% of them singletons, with more than 8.5% in the top ten. These data also formed part of another study, on T cells of mothers and their children.

Source material: blood. All receptors come from a woman between 35 and 50 years old in good health. Each CDR3 is given with its conserved first and last residue. The order of the fields is J gene, clone size, D gene, V gene, CDR3 DNA, CDR3 protein. D genes are given only for firm matches. A clone size is listed for some rows: how often the clone was seen (once, few, many), or a class if it is expanded.

j_call: TRBJ2-5
clone_size: few
d_call: TRBD1
v_call: TRBV15
cdr3_nt: TGTGCCACCAGCAGGAACAGGGGGCAGGGGCAAGAGACCCAGTACTTC
cdr3_aa: CATSRNRGQGQETQYF

j_call: TRBJ1-1
clone_size: few
d_call: -
v_call: TRBV7-9
cdr3_nt: TGTGCCAGCTTAGAAAATGGGGCCACTGAAGCTTTCTTT
cdr3_aa: CASLENGATEAFF

j_call: TRBJ2-5
clone_size: many
d_call: -
v_call: TRBV9
cdr3_nt: TGTGCCAGCAGCGTAGGAGGTAGGCACCAAGAGACCCAGTACTTC
cdr3_aa: CASSVGGRHQETQYF

j_call: TRBJ2-1
clone_size: many
d_call: TRBD1
v_call: TRBV5-1
cdr3_nt: TGCGCCAGCGGGAGCCAGGGGGCCTACAATGAGCAGTTCTTC
cdr3_aa: CASGSQGAYNEQFF

j_call: TRBJ2-5
clone_size: -
d_call: -
v_call: TRBV3-1
cdr3_nt: TGTGCCAGCAGCCATACAGGGATGGGAGAGACCCAGTACTTC
cdr3_aa: CASSHTGMGETQYF

j_call: TRBJ2-7
clone_size: many
d_call: TRBD1
v_call: TRBV29-1
cdr3_nt: TGCAGCGTGACCATTGACAGGGCCGAGCAGTACTTC
cdr3_aa: CSVTIDRAEQYF

j_call: TRBJ2-1
clone_size: few
d_call: -
v_call: TRBV7-7
cdr3_nt: TGTGCTAGCAGCTTAGAAGGCAGCTTCTTAATCTCCTACAATGAGCAGTTCTTC
cdr3_aa: CASSLEGSFLISYNEQFF

j_call: TRBJ2-7
clone_size: many
d_call: -
v_call: TRBV10-3
cdr3_nt: TGTGCCATCGGAGGTGGCTACGAGCAGTACTTC
cdr3_aa: CAIGGGYEQYF

j_call: TRBJ2-1
clone_size: -
d_call: -
v_call: TRBV4-3
cdr3_nt: TGCGCCAGCAGCCAAGAAGCCCGTTTCAATGAGCAGTTCTTC
cdr3_aa: CASSQEARFNEQFF

j_call: TRBJ2-3
clone_size: many
d_call: TRBD1
v_call: TRBV7-2
cdr3_nt: TGTGCCAGCAGCGCGGACAGGGGGGTTCGTACGCAGTATTTT
cdr3_aa: CASSADRGVRTQYF

j_call: TRBJ1-2
clone_size: many
d_call: -
v_call: TRBV12-3/TRBV12-4
cdr3_nt: TGTGCCAGCAGCCTTAATGGCTACACCTTC
cdr3_aa: CASSLNGYTF

j_call: TRBJ1-1
clone_size: -
d_call: -
v_call: TRBV15
cdr3_nt: TGTGCCACCAGCAGAGCGACAGCGGACACTGAAGCTTTCTTT
cdr3_aa: CATSRATADTEAFF

j_call: TRBJ1-5
clone_size: few
d_call: -
v_call: TRBV28
cdr3_nt: TGTGCCAGCAGGCCCGGGGCCCTGGGAAGCAATCAGCCCCAGCATTTT
cdr3_aa: CASRPGALGSNQPQHF

j_call: TRBJ2-1
clone_size: many
d_call: -
v_call: TRBV20-1
cdr3_nt: TGCAGTGCTAGAGGGGCGGGCCACTACAATGAGCAGTTCTTC
cdr3_aa: CSARGAGHYNEQFF

j_call: TRBJ2-7
clone_size: few
d_call: TRBD1
v_call: TRBV28
cdr3_nt: TGTGCCAGCACCCCATGGCCCTCCCGGACAGGGGGTTTGTACGAGCAGTACTTC
cdr3_aa: CASTPWPSRTGGLYEQYF

j_call: TRBJ1-2
clone_size: once
d_call: -
v_call: TRBV28
cdr3_nt: TGTGCCAGCAGTTCCGCCGGGGCTATCTATGGCTACACCTTC
cdr3_aa: CASSSAGAIYGYTF

j_call: TRBJ1-5
clone_size: few
d_call: TRBD1
v_call: TRBV7-9
cdr3_nt: TGTGCCAGCAGCCGACAGGGGGCTAGCAATCAGCCCCAGCATTTT
cdr3_aa: CASSRQGASNQPQHF

j_call: TRBJ2-2
clone_size: -
d_call: -
v_call: TRBV10-3
cdr3_nt: TGTGCCATCAAAAGGGACACCGGGGAGCTGTTTTTT
cdr3_aa: CAIKRDTGELFF

j_call: TRBJ2-7
clone_size: few
d_call: TRBD2
v_call: TRBV7-9
cdr3_nt: TGTGCCAGCAGCTCATTAGCGGGGGGTCCCCCATACGAGCAGTACTTC
cdr3_aa: CASSSLAGGPPYEQYF

j_call: TRBJ2-5
clone_size: many
d_call: -
v_call: TRBV20-1
cdr3_nt: TGCAGTGCTAGAGACCCCGCCAAGGGACCGGAGACCCAGTACTTC
cdr3_aa: CSARDPAKGPETQYF

j_call: TRBJ1-2
clone_size: many
d_call: TRBD1
v_call: TRBV7-6
cdr3_nt: TGTGCCAGCAGCTTGGGACAGGGAACACACGGCTACACCTTC
cdr3_aa: CASSLGQGTHGYTF

j_call: TRBJ2-7
clone_size: many
d_call: -
v_call: TRBV6-2/TRBV6-3
cdr3_nt: TGTGCCAGCAGTAATACGATACATTCCTTCTCCTACGAGCAGTACTTC
cdr3_aa: CASSNTIHSFSYEQYF

j_call: TRBJ2-5
clone_size: -
d_call: TRBD2
v_call: TRBV7-2
cdr3_nt: TGTGCCAGCAACAAAGCGGGGACTAGCGGGGGCCAGGAGACCCAGTACTTC
cdr3_aa: CASNKAGTSGGQETQYF

j_call: TRBJ2-4
clone_size: many
d_call: TRBD1
v_call: TRBV6-1
cdr3_nt: TGTGCCAGCAGGACAGGGGGGTCAGGCAAAAACATTCAGTACTTC
cdr3_aa: CASRTGGSGKNIQYF

j_call: TRBJ2-4
clone_size: few
d_call: -
v_call: TRBV7-9
cdr3_nt: TGTGCCAGCAGTCAAACTAAGGGGCTGGGGGACATTCAGTACTTC
cdr3_aa: CASSQTKGLGDIQYF

j_call: TRBJ1-6
clone_size: few
d_call: -
v_call: TRBV7-2
cdr3_nt: TGTGCCAGCAGCTTAGCGGGCAGGAAAAATTCACCCCTCCACTTT
cdr3_aa: CASSLAGRKNSPLHF

j_call: TRBJ1-2
clone_size: few
d_call: -
v_call: TRBV2
cdr3_nt: TGTGCCAGCAGTGAAGCGCTCCGGACCACTAACTATGGCTACACCTTC
cdr3_aa: CASSEALRTTNYGYTF

j_call: TRBJ2-5
clone_size: -
d_call: -
v_call: TRBV20-1
cdr3_nt: TGCAGTGCTAGCGGGGAGCAAGAGACCCAGTACTTC
cdr3_aa: CSASGEQETQYF

j_call: TRBJ1-6
clone_size: -
d_call: TRBD1
v_call: TRBV20-1
cdr3_nt: TGCAGTGCTAGTCCAGGGGGGTCCTATAATTCACCCCTCCACTTT
cdr3_aa: CSASPGGSYNSPLHF

j_call: TRBJ2-5
clone_size: many
d_call: -
v_call: TRBV7-2
cdr3_nt: TGTGCCAGCAGCCCAGCGAACCCTAGACAAGAGACCCAGTACTTC
cdr3_aa: CASSPANPRQETQYF

j_call: TRBJ1-5
clone_size: -
d_call: TRBD1
v_call: TRBV25-1
cdr3_nt: TGTGCCAGCAGTGGACAGGGGACGAGTCAGCCCCAGCATTTT
cdr3_aa: CASSGQGTSQPQHF

j_call: TRBJ2-6
clone_size: many
d_call: -
v_call: TRBV14
cdr3_nt: TGTGCCAGCAGCATTACAGTTGCCGGGGCCAACGTCCTGACTTTC
cdr3_aa: CASSITVAGANVLTF

j_call: TRBJ2-5
clone_size: -
d_call: TRBD2
v_call: TRBV2
cdr3_nt: TGTGCCAGCAGTCCCCGGAGTAGCGGGGGGGCCGGAGAGACCCAGTACTTC
cdr3_aa: CASSPRSSGGAGETQYF

j_call: TRBJ2-3
clone_size: -
d_call: -
v_call: TRBV9
cdr3_nt: TGTGCCAGCAGCTATGCCGAGACTAGCACAGATACGCAGTATTTT
cdr3_aa: CASSYAETSTDTQYF

j_call: TRBJ2-7
clone_size: -
d_call: TRBD1
v_call: TRBV11-3
cdr3_nt: TGTGCCAGTAGCTTACGTGGGACAGGGGACTACGAGCAGTACTTC
cdr3_aa: CASSLRGTGDYEQYF

j_call: TRBJ1-1
clone_size: -
d_call: -
v_call: TRBV30
cdr3_nt: TGTGCCTGGAAGAGTTCGGCTACTACTGAAGCTTTCTTT
cdr3_aa: CAWKSSATTEAFF

j_call: TRBJ2-2
clone_size: -
d_call: TRBD1
v_call: TRBV6-6
cdr3_nt: TGTGCCAGCAGTTACGACAGGGCGACCGGGGAGCTGTTTTTT
cdr3_aa: CASSYDRATGELFF

j_call: TRBJ1-4
clone_size: -
d_call: TRBD1
v_call: TRBV5-1
cdr3_nt: TGCGCCAGCAGCTCGGACAGGCCTAGTAATGAAAAACTGTTTTTT
cdr3_aa: CASSSDRPSNEKLFF

j_call: TRBJ1-5
clone_size: few
d_call: -
v_call: TRBV10-3
cdr3_nt: TGTGCCATCAGTGAGCTGGACGGCAATCAGCCCCAGCATTTT
cdr3_aa: CAISELDGNQPQHF

j_call: TRBJ1-2
clone_size: few
d_call: -
v_call: TRBV14
cdr3_nt: TGTGCCAGCAGCCAAGAGGCCAGATTTTATGGCTACACCTTC
cdr3_aa: CASSQEARFYGYTF

j_call: TRBJ2-4
clone_size: -
d_call: -
v_call: TRBV2
cdr3_nt: TGTGCCAGCAGTGAGTTAGACCGAGCCAAAAACATTCAGTACTTC
cdr3_aa: CASSELDRAKNIQYF

j_call: TRBJ2-4
clone_size: many
d_call: TRBD1
v_call: TRBV4-3
cdr3_nt: TGCGCCAGCAGCCCGGGACAGGGGGAGGGCATTCAGTACTTC
cdr3_aa: CASSPGQGEGIQYF

j_call: TRBJ2-3
clone_size: -
d_call: -
v_call: TRBV7-2
cdr3_nt: TGTGCCGGCAGCTTAGCCGGGGTCGGGACGTACACAGATACGCAGTATTTT
cdr3_aa: CAGSLAGVGTYTDTQYF

j_call: TRBJ1-5
clone_size: -
d_call: -
v_call: TRBV3-1
cdr3_nt: TGTGCCAGCAGCTTCGGGAATAGCAATCAGCCCCAGCATTTT
cdr3_aa: CASSFGNSNQPQHF

j_call: TRBJ2-2
clone_size: -
d_call: TRBD1
v_call: TRBV4-1
cdr3_nt: TGCGCCAGCAGCCAACCGACAGGGGCCAGGGGGGAGCTGTTTTTT
cdr3_aa: CASSQPTGARGELFF

j_call: TRBJ2-3
clone_size: many
d_call: -
v_call: TRBV10-3
cdr3_nt: TGTGCCATCAGTCACGAGACAGATACGCAGTATTTT
cdr3_aa: CAISHETDTQYF

j_call: TRBJ2-5
clone_size: many
d_call: TRBD2
v_call: TRBV5-1
cdr3_nt: TGCGCCAGCAGCCTCTGGACTAGAGGGGAGACCCAGTACTTC
cdr3_aa: CASSLWTRGETQYF